Listed below are T cell receptor beta chains from one sample, sequenced in a study of cytomegalovirus exposure and HLA in healthy donors. The data were produced by immunoSEQ multiplex PCR, yet TCRdb's version contains in-frame clones alone and is incomplete. The sample has 150,000 to 160,000 clones, over 65% seen once. Sample: PBMCs. Source of these receptors: a man aged 25 to 45 in good health and CMV-seronegative. Both conserved end residues are part of each CDR3. Fields, in order: J gene, V gene, clone size, CDR3 protein. Clone size is not always given. Where it is, it says once, few, many or a class for expanded clones.

TRBJ1-5 TRBV6-6 - CASSSEGGPRRYQHF
TRBJ1-6 TRBV14 - CASSQHRGLNSPLHF
TRBJ2-1 TRBV18 once CASSLGGGYNEQFF
TRBJ2-2 TRBV29-1 - CSALLDSNTGELFF
TRBJ1-5 TRBV5-6 few CASSWGQINQPQHF
TRBJ2-5 TRBV7-2 - CASSLVQQETQYF
TRBJ2-2 TRBV27 - CASSSTGMNTGELFF
TRBJ2-7 TRBV5-1 many CASSPLPGQGTWGAPEQYF
TRBJ2-1 TRBV10-3 - CAISESATSGGDNEQFF
TRBJ1-6 TRBV4-3 - CASSQEGANSPLHF
TRBJ2-2 TRBV5-4 - CASSTGTGGTGELFF
TRBJ1-5 TRBV23-1 - CASNPGQNNQPQHF
TRBJ1-2 TRBV5-4 - CASSSYGQGNYGYTF
TRBJ2-5 TRBV7-9 - CASSLSLAGGETQYF
- TRBV4-2 - CASSQDATGFDEQYF
TRBJ2-7 TRBV27 - CASSLTGGEFYEQYF
TRBJ2-7 TRBV11-2 - CASSLGLAGGPEQYF
TRBJ1-1 TRBV6-5 - CASSSSVTGGLTEAFF
TRBJ1-5 TRBV6-1 - CASKTGGAQPQHF
TRBJ1-6 TRBV5-4 - CASSLGRVNSPLHF
TRBJ2-1 TRBV6-6 - CASRKSGTANNEQFF
TRBJ2-3 TRBV19 - CASSLSGGGVMTDTQYF
- TRBV30 - CAWSGQDSSYEQYF
TRBJ1-2 TRBV10-3 - CAISDQASKYGYTF
TRBJ1-6 TRBV6-5 - CASSTTRVNSPLHF
TRBJ2-3 TRBV9 - CASSVDSGADTQYF
TRBJ1-2 TRBV15 - CATSRDYDGYTF
TRBJ2-2 TRBV6-6 - CATTKLNTGELFF
TRBJ1-2 TRBV19 - CASTPYANYGYTF
TRBJ1-3 TRBV7-2 - CASSLAAGSGNTIYF
TRBJ2-3 TRBV5-6 once CASSLPSPDTQYF
TRBJ2-7 TRBV6-5 - CASSYGGVNEQYF
TRBJ1-5 TRBV28 few CASSLPKLGYDQPQHF
TRBJ1-1 TRBV6-5 - CASSYSIAGRGTEAFF
TRBJ2-3 TRBV9 few CASSSHSGMGDTQYF
TRBJ1-1 TRBV28 - CASSFRQVTESLEAFF
TRBJ2-5 TRBV19 - CASRYSGTVGETQYF
TRBJ1-2 TRBV15 once CATSRDRGTGEDGYTF
TRBJ1-1 TRBV28 - CASSLEEGHGNTEAFF
TRBJ1-5 TRBV19 - CASSIYAGGNQPQHF
TRBJ1-1 TRBV7-2 - CASSLSGTASEAFF
TRBJ2-7 TRBV15 - CATSREASPSYEQYF